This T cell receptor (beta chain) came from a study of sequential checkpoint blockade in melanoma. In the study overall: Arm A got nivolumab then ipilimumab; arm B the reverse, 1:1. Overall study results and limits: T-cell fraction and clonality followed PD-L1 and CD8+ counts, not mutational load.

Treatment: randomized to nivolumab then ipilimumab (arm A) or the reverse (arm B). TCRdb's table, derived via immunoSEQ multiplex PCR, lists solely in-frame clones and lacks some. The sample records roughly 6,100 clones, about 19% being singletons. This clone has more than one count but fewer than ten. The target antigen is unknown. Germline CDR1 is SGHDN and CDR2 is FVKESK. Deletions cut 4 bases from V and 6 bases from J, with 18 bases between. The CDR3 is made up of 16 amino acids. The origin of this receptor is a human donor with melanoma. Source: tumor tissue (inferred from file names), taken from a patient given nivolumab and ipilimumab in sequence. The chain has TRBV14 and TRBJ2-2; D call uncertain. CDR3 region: CASSPSQTLGAGELFF. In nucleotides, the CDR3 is TGTGCCAGCAGCCCATCTCAGACCCTTGGGGCCGGGGAGCTGTTTTTT.